These 23 T cell receptor beta chains were sequenced from one sample in a study of blood T cell repertoires in COVID-19. Only in-frame clones appear in the TCRdb table, and some are missing; sequencing was by immunoSEQ multiplex PCR. The table has around 450,000 clones, around nine tenths seen once. The sequenced material came from PBMCs or T cells enriched from blood (not recorded which). The receptor set was obtained from a woman younger than 35 with acute COVID-19.

The chain employs TRBV27 and TRBJ2-5; TRBD2 agrees at 9 bases. Germline V gene data show CDR1 as MNHEY and CDR2 as SMNVEV (reference sequence). The CDR3 loop spans 14 amino acids. J lost 1 base, V lost 6 bases, and 3 bases had no gene match. The DNA of the CDR3 is TGTGCCAGCAGGCTAGCGGGGCTCCAAGAGACCCAGTACTTC. Translation: CASRLAGLQETQYF.

DNA of the CDR3: TGTGCCAGCAGGAGGGGGACTATTAACACAGATACGCAGTATTTT. Protein product: CASRRGTINTDTQYF. The genes are TRBV27 and TRBJ2-3; a weak D match, TRBD2 (7 bases). Germline lookup yields CDR1 MNHEY and CDR2 SMNVEV (reference sequence). The CDR3 extends over 15 amino acids. V was shortened by 6 bases and J by 2 bases, with 15 bases between the two germline ends.

V and J are TRBV30 and TRBJ2-2; TRBD2 matches 16 bases. CDR3 size: 16 residues. V trimming: 5 bases; J trimming: 7 bases; junction bases outside the gene matches: 7. Germline CDR1 is GTSNPN and CDR2 is SVGIG (reference sequence). The CDR3 DNA sequence: TGTGCCTGGGAGGGACTAGCGGGAGGGGAGGGCGGGGAGCTGTTTTTT. It codes for CAWEGLAGGEGGELFF. Variable domain in full (rest from reference TRBV30 and TRBJ2-2): SQTIHQWPATLVQPVGSPLSLECTVEGTSNPNLYWYRQAAGRGLQLLFYSVGIGQISSEVPQNLSASRPQDRQFILSSKKLLLSDSGFYLCAWEGLAGGEGGELFFGEGSRLTVL.

The rearrangement links TRBV7-9 to TRBJ1-1; a possible D gene is TRBD1 (5 bases). Trimming took 4 bases from V and 4 from J, leaving 10 bases between them. The CDR3 has 13 amino acids. Germline CDR1 reads SEHNR; CDR2 reads FQNEAQ (reference sequence). CDR3 region: CASSSGHFTEAFF. The CDR3 DNA follows: TGTGCCAGCAGCTCCGGACATTTCACTGAAGCTTTCTTT.

V and J are TRBV24-1 and TRBJ1-6; unclear D gene. The CDR3 covers 13 residues. Trimming left V 5 bases short and J 9 bases short, with 10 bases between. Germline V CDR1 and CDR2: KGHDR, SFDVKD. The CDR3 bases are TGTGCCACCAGTGTACGGGGAGGTTCACCCCTCCACTTT. Amino acids: CATSVRGGSPLHF.

V is TRBV2 and J is TRBJ2-5; 9 bases agree with TRBD1. J was trimmed by 3 bases and V by 6 bases; bases with no gene match: 20. Germline V gene data show CDR1 as SNHLY and CDR2 as FYNNEI. The length of the CDR3 is 19 residues. The CDR3 DNA is TGTGCCAGCAGAGGGGTACAGGGGGCCCCCGGCCATACAAAAGAGACCCAGTACTTC. Translated, it gives CASRGVQGAPGHTKETQYF.

The rearrangement links TRBV10-2 to TRBJ1-1; D unclear. The CDR3 loop spans 13 amino acids. V lost 7 bases, J lost 1 base, and 10 bases lay in between. CDR1 is WSHSY and CDR2 is SAAADI in the germline V gene. CDR3 amino acids: CASNPGRNTEAFF. The CDR3 coding sequence is TGCGCCAGCAACCCTGGCAGGAACACTGAAGCTTTCTTT.

This chain links TRBV27 with TRBJ1-5; TRBD1 matches at 7 bases. The length of the CDR3 is 16 residues. Germline assignment: CDR1 MNHEY and CDR2 SMNVEV (reference sequence). With 5 bases clipped from V and 3 bases from J, the junction kept 10 bases outside the gene matches. The DNA for the CDR3 is TGTGCCAGCAGTCCCGGGACAGACTTTACCAATCAGCCCCAGCATTTT. Protein product: CASSPGTDFTNQPQHF.

This clone was found once. V gene TRBV5-1 combines with J gene TRBJ2-7; 7 nucleotides line up with TRBD2. This CDR3 contains 15 residues. CDR1 and CDR2 (germline): SGHRS, YFSETQ. V shed 0 bases, J shed 2 bases, and the junction held 5 bases outside the gene matches. This chain's CDR3 is CASSLVGTKPYEQYF. The CDR3 bases are TGCGCCAGCAGCTTGGTCGGGACTAAGCCCTACGAGCAGTACTTC.

The V call is TRBV6-5, the J call TRBJ1-1; D may be TRBD1 (6 bases). V shed 2 bases and J shed 0 bases, with 13 bases lying between them. There are 16 residues in the CDR3. Germline V gene sequence: CDR1 MNHEY, CDR2 SVGAGI. As DNA, the CDR3 is TGTGCCAGCAGTTACGCACAGGGAGACATGAACACTGAAGCTTTCTTT. Translating it yields CASSYAQGDMNTEAFF.

DNA of the CDR3: TGTGCCAGTAGTCACAGCGGTGAAAAACTGTTTTTT. This sequence encodes CASSHSGEKLFF. The rearrangement links TRBV19 to TRBJ1-4; D uncertain. Germline CDR1 reads LNHDA; CDR2 reads SQIVND (reference sequence). V was clipped by 5 bases and J by 7 bases, with 8 bases between them. CDR3 size: 12 residues.

J is TRBJ2-7 and V is TRBV6-2 or TRBV6-3, with D possibly TRBD2 on 5 matching bases. V shed 0 bases and J shed 2 bases, with 23 bases lying between them. This CDR3 is 19 amino acids long. Germline V lookup: CDR1 MNHEY, CDR2 SVGEGT. This CDR3 is CASSYSRTFPMRATYEQYF. DNA for the CDR3: TGTGCCAGCAGTTACTCGAGAACGTTTCCTATGCGGGCTACCTACGAGCAGTACTTC.

J is TRBJ1-2 and V is TRBV5-1; D is undetermined. The V gene lost 9 bases and the J gene lost 0 bases, with 12 bases spanning the gap. There are 13 residues in the CDR3. Germline V gene data show CDR1 as SGHRS and CDR2 as YFSETQ. Written as DNA, the CDR3 is TGCGCCATGCAGCCCCAGGCTAACTATGGCTACACCTTC. Its protein product is CAMQPQANYGYTF.

The rearrangement links TRBV9 to TRBJ1-5, with D perhaps matching TRBD1 (6 bases). The CDR3 covers 15 residues. Germline V gives CDR1 SGDLS, CDR2 YYNGEE. V lost 0 bases to trimming and J lost 4 bases, with 11 bases between them. CDR3 nucleotides: TGTGCCAGCAGCGTAGGGGACACCAGAAATCAGCCCCAGCATTTT. Amino acid sequence: CASSVGDTRNQPQHF.

The rearrangement joins TRBV28 to TRBJ2-1, with D tentatively TRBD1 (6 bases). Germline CDR1 MDHEN, CDR2 SYDVKM. The CDR3 contains 15 residues. The V end was cut by 3 bases, the J end by 9 bases, with 18 bases between. Here the CDR3 DNA reads TGTGCCAGCAGTTTTAGCACAGGGAGAAGGAGTGAGCAGTTCTTC. This gives the protein CASSFSTGRRSEQFF.

The chain links TRBV6-5 to TRBJ2-7; 8 bases map to TRBD1. The CDR3 runs 13 residues. Germline V lookup: CDR1 MNHEY, CDR2 SVGAGI. V was pared by 6 bases and J by 3 bases, with 4 bases of the junction left unmatched. The CDR3 protein is CASSRGQDYEQYF. CDR3 nucleotide sequence: TGTGCCAGCAGCAGGGGACAGGACTACGAGCAGTACTTC.

V is TRBV5-1 and J is TRBJ2-3, with TRBD1 identical over 11 bases. J lost 3 bases, V lost 4 bases, and 7 bases had no gene match. CDR1 SGHRS and CDR2 YFSETQ come from the germline V gene. The CDR3 length is 16 residues. The CDR3 DNA sequence: TGCGCCAGCAGCCTCGGACAGGGGGCGTCGACAGATACGCAGTATTTT. Translated: CASSLGQGASTDTQYF.

The chain recombines TRBV5-1 with TRBJ2-1, with D perhaps matching TRBD1 (6 bases). V lost 4 bases and J lost 0, with 14 bases in between. This CDR3 contains 16 residues. Germline CDR1 reads SGHRS; CDR2 reads YFSETQ. This CDR3 reads CASSPQTGSSYNEQFF. CDR3 DNA: TGCGCCAGCAGCCCCCAGACAGGTAGCTCCTACAATGAGCAGTTCTTC.

Points on this clone: Different DNA sequences within this sample yield the same CDR3. The rearrangement links TRBV2 to TRBJ1-5; D may be TRBD1 (5 bases). Per the germline V gene, CDR1 is SNHLY and CDR2 is FYNNEI. V lost 0 bases to trimming and J lost 2 bases, with 5 bases between them. The CDR3 has 14 amino acids. The CDR3, as DNA: TGTGCCAGCAGTGAAGCAGGGGGCAATCAGCCCCAGCATTTT. It is translated as CASSEAGGNQPQHF.

This clone was found once. The chain carries TRBV2 and TRBJ1-3, with TRBD1 as a possible D gene (6 bases). V dropped 7 bases and J dropped 1 base, with 11 bases sitting between them. CDR1 is SNHLY and CDR2 is FYNNEI in the germline V gene. The CDR3 extends over 14 amino acids. DNA for the CDR3: TGTGCCAGCATCGAAACAGGGTCTGGAAACACCATATATTTT. Translated, it gives CASIETGSGNTIYF.

The gene calls are TRBV5-8 and TRBJ2-1; 7 bases align to TRBD2. The V gene's germline CDR1 is SGHTS and CDR2 YDEGEE. With 3 bases clipped from V and 3 bases from J, the junction kept 9 bases outside the gene matches. The CDR3 spans 16 residues. The chain's CDR3 is CASSSSLAGLYNEQFF. The DNA of the CDR3 is TGTGCCAGCAGCTCTAGTTTAGCGGGCCTCTACAATGAGCAGTTCTTC.

The chain carries TRBV30 and TRBJ1-4; TRBD1 might be the D (6 bases). CDR1 and CDR2 (germline): GTSNPN, SVGIG (reference sequence). Trimming removed 5 bases from V and 4 bases from J, with 8 bases in between. CDR3 length: 12 amino acids. The CDR3 loop is CAWEGDNEKLFF. Here the CDR3 DNA reads TGTGCCTGGGAGGGGGATAATGAAAAACTGTTTTTT.

CDR3 sequence (DNA): TGTGCCAGCAGCGAGCGGGCACACACAGATACGCAGTATTTT. Translation gives CASSERAHTDTQYF. The chain couples TRBV25-1 to TRBJ2-3, with D perhaps matching TRBD2 (6 bases). Germline CDR1 MGHDK, CDR2 SYGVNS. V lost 6 bases and J lost 2, with 12 bases in between. This CDR3 comprises 14 residues.